The clone carrying this TCR beta chain was detected a few times. Its cognate antigen is unknown. The PCR contained 60 Vbeta and 13 Jbeta primers. Data came from immunoSEQ multiplex PCR; TCRdb stores just in-frame clones and leaves some out. The sample yields approximately 150,000 clones, roughly 85% seen once. The sample belongs to a study of cytomegalovirus exposure and HLA in healthy donors. In the study overall: Previous work identified 120 million or so unique TCR beta sequences from around 200 million T cells.

The CDR3 has 16 residues. J lost 1 base, V lost 4 bases, and 6 bases had no gene match. Germline V gives CDR1 SGHRS, CDR2 YFSETQ. Study-wide results and limits: Later examination showed HLA-associated TCR beta chains had greater clonal expansion than equally common others. Earlier analysis yielded a pattern in which most TCR beta V segments were productive about 90% or about 30% of the time.

This receptor was obtained from a woman in her twenties or thirties in good health and CMV-seronegative. Sequencing used PBMCs. This rearrangement joins TRBV5-1 to TRBJ1-1, with 11 bases identical to TRBD1. The CDR3 region has the DNA TGCGCCAGCAGCGAGGGGACAGGGGGTCCGAACACTGAAGCTTTCTTT. It translates to CASSEGTGGPNTEAFF.